The T cell receptor (beta chain) under discussion was sequenced for a study of human T cells and chemical hapten exposure. Time point in this sample: healthy volunteer bleed at 2 weeks. From whole blood left unfractionated, total RNA was extracted. Original processing methods: Sequenced samples showed a median of around 96,000 TCRs each, with counts running from about 20,000 to 690,000. TCRdb ran MiXCR on the RACE reads and lists one entry per CDR3 protein. The V and J calls here are based on TCRdb, not the publication. Of roughly 120,000 distinct CDR3 sequences listed, approximately 9.5% are singletons. V lost 5 bases to trimming and J lost 8 bases; unmatched junction nucleotides: 8. Germline lookup yields CDR1 MDHEN and CDR2 SYDVKM. The CDR3 sequence is 13 residues long. This clonotype was counted ten times or more.

This sequence originates from a male donor in good health. Some clones in this sample may be carry-over from other donors' samples. The gene calls are TRBV28 and TRBJ1-2; 7 bases line up with TRBD1. The sequenced sample consisted of whole blood. The CDR3 coding sequence is TGTGCCAGCAGTCTAGGGGGCGCATGGGGCTACACCTTC. This sequence encodes CASSLGGAWGYTF.